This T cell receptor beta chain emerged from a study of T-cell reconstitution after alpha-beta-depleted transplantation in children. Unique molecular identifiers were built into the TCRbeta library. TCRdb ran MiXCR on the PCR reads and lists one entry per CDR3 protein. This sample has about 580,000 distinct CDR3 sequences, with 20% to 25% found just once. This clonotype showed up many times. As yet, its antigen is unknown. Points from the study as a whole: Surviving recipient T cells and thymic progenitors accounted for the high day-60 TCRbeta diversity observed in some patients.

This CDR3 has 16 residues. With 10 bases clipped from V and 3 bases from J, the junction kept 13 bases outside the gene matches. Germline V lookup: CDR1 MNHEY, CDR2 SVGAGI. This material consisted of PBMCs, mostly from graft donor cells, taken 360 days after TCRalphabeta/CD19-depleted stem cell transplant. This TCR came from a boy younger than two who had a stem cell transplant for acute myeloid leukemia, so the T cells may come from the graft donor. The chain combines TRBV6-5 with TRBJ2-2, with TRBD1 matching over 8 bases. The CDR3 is CATERQGAVHTGELFF. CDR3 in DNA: TGTGCCACCGAGCGGCAGGGGGCTGTCCACACCGGGGAGCTGTTTTTT.